The source of this T cell receptor beta chain is a study of T cells in Graves' hyperthyroidism and ophthalmopathy. Points from the study as a whole: Blood also held most thyroid clonotypes expanded beyond 0.001.

Stable hyperthyroidism: no ophthalmopathy progression over 18 months of follow-up. There were TCR beta CDR3 regions amplified from RNA transcripts. HTBI primers were the set used in a first-round RT-PCR of the TCR CDR3. Via MiXCR, TCRdb re-called the multiplex PCR reads, giving one row per CDR3 protein. The data show approximately 870,000 distinct CDR3 sequences, over 35% seen once. Ten or more counts support this clonotype. Antigen: not known. The sequence derives from a man younger than 30 with Graves' hyperthyroidism. The sequenced material came from blood.

In nucleotides, the CDR3 is TGCAGTGCTAATCGACAGGGGGCTGGGAGCAATCAGCCCCAGCATTTT. It encodes CSANRQGAGSNQPQHF. V usage is TRBV20-1 and J usage is TRBJ1-5; 10 nucleotides line up with TRBD1. This CDR3 has 16 amino acids. Germline V CDR1 and CDR2: DFQATT, SNEGSKA (reference sequence). V dropped 4 bases and J dropped 1; count of bases not matched to a gene: 7.